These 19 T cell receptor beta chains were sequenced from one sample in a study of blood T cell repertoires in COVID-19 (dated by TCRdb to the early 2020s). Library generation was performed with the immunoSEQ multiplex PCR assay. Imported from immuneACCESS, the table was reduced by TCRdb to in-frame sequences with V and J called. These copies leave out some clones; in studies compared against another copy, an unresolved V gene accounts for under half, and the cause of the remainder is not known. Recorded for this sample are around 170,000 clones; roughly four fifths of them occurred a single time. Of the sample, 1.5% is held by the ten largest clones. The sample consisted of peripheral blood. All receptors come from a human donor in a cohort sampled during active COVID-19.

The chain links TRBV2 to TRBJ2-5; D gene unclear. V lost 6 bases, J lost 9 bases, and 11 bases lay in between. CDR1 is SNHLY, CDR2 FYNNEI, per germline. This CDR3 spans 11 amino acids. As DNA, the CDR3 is TGTGCCAGCAGCCCCGGTACGGCCCAGTACTTC. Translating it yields CASSPGTAQYF.

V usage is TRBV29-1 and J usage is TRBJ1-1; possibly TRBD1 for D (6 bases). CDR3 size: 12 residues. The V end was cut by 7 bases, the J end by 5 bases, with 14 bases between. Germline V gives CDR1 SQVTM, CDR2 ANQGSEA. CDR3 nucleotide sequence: TGCAGCGCCTGGCGGGGGCAAACTGAAGCTTTCTTT. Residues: CSAWRGQTEAFF.

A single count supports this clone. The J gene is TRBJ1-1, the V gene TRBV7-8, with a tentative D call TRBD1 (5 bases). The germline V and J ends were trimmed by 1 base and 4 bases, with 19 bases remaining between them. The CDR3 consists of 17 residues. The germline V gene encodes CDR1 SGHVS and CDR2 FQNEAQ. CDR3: CASSLVAGRLIVTEAFF. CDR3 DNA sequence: TGTGCCAGCAGCTTAGTCGCAGGGCGTTTAATAGTCACTGAAGCTTTCTTT.

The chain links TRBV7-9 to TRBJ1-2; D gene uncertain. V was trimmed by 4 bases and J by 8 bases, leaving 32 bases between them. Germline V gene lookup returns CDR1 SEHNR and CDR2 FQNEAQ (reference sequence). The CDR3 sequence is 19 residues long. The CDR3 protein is CASSSSYTIDAKLREGYTF. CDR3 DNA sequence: TGTGCCAGCAGCTCCTCTTACACCATAGACGCGAAACTCCGGGAAGGCTACACCTTC.

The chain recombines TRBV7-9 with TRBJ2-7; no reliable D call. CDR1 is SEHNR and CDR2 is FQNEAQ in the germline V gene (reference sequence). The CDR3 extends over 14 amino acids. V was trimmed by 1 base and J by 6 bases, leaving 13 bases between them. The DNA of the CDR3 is TGTGCCAGCAGCTTAGGAACCCCGCCGGGCGAGCAGTACTTC. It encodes CASSLGTPPGEQYF.

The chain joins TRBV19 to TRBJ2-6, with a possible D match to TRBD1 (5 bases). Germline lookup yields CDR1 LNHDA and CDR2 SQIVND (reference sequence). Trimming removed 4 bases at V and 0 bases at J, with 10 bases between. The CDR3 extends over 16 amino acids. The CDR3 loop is CASSTLTVSGANVLTF. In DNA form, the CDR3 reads TGTGCCAGTAGTACACTGACAGTCTCTGGGGCCAACGTCCTGACTTTC.

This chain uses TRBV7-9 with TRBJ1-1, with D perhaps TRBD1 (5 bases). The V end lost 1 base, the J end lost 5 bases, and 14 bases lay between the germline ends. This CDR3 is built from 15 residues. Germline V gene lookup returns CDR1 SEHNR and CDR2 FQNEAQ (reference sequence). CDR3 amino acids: CASSLVGGGRTEAFF. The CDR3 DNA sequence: TGTGCCAGCAGCTTAGTTGGGGGAGGGAGGACTGAAGCTTTCTTT.

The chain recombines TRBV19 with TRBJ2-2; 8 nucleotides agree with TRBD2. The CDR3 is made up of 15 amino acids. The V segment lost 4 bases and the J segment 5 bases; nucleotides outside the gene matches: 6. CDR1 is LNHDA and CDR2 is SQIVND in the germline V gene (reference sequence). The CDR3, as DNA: TGTGCCAGTAGTAACCCGGGACTAGTTACCGGGGAGCTGTTTTTT. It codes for CASSNPGLVTGELFF. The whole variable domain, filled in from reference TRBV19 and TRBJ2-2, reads DGGITQSPKYLFRKEGQNVTLSCEQNLNHDAMYWYRQDPGQGLRLIYYSQIVNDFQKGDIAEGYSVSREKKESFPLTVTSAQKNPTAFYLCASSNPGLVTGELFFGEGSRLTVL.

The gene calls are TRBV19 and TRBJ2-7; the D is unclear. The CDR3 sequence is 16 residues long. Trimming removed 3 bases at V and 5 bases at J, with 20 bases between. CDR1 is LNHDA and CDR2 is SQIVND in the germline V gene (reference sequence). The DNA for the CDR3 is TGTGCCAGTAGTATTTTTACACCCAACCGCAGCGACGAGCAGTACTTC. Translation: CASSIFTPNRSDEQYF.

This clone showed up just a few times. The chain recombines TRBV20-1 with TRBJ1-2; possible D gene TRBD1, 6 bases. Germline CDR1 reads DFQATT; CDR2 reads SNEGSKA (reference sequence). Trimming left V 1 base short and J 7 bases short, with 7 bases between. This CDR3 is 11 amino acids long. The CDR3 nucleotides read TGCAGTGCTAGAGTCAGGGGTGGCTACACCTTC. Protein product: CSARVRGGYTF.

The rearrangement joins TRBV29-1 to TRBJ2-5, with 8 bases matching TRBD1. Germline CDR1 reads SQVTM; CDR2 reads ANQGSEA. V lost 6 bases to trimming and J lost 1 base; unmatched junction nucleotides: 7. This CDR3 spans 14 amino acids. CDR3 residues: CSVALGTGQETQYF. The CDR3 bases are TGCAGCGTCGCACTAGGGACAGGCCAAGAGACCCAGTACTTC.

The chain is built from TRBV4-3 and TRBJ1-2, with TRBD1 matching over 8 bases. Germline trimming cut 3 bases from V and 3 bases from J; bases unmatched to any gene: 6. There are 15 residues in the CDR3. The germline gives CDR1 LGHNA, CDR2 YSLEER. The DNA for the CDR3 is TGCGCCAGCAGCCATCAACAGGGGGGATACTATGGCTACACCTTC. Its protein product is CASSHQQGGYYGYTF.

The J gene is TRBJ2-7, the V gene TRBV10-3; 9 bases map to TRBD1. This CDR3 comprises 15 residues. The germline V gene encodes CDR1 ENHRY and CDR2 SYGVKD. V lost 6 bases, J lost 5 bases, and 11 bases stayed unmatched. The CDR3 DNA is TGTGCCATCAGCGCCAGCCGGGACAGGGTCCACGAGCAGTACTTC. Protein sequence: CAISASRDRVHEQYF.

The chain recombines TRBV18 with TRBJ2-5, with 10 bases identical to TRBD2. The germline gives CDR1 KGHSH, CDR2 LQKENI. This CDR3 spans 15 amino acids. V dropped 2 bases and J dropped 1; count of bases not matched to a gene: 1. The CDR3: CASSPTSGVQETQYF. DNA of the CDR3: TGTGCCAGCTCACCAACTAGCGGGGTCCAAGAGACCCAGTACTTC.

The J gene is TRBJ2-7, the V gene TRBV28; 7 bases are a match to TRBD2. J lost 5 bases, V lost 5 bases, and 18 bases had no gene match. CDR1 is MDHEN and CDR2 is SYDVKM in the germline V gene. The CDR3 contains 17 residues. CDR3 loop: CASSTTPYRRESHEQYF. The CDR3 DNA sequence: TGTGCCAGCAGTACCACCCCCTATAGGCGGGAGTCCCACGAGCAGTACTTC.

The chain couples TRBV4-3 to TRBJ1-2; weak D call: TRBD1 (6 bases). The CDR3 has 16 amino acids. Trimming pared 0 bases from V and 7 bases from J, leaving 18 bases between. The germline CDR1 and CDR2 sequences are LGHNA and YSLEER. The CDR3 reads CASSQDGGQGIGGYTF. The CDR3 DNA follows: TGCGCCAGCAGCCAAGACGGGGGGCAGGGGATTGGTGGCTACACCTTC.

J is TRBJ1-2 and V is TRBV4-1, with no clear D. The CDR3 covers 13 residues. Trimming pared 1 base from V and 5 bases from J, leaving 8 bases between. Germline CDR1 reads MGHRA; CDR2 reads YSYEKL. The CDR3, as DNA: TGCGCCAGCAGCCAAGGGCCAGTTTATGGCTACACCTTC. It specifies CASSQGPVYGYTF.

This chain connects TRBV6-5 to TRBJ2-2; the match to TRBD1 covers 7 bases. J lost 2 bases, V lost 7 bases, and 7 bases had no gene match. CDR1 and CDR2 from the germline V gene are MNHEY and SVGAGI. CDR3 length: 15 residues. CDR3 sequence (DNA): TGTGCCAGCAAACCAGGGACAGACAACACCGGGGAGCTGTTTTTT. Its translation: CASKPGTDNTGELFF.

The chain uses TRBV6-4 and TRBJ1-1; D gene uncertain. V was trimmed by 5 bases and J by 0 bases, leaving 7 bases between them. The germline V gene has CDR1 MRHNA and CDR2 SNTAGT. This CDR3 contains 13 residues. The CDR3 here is CASSSQVNTEAFF. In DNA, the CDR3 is TGTGCCAGCAGTTCCCAGGTGAACACTGAAGCTTTCTTT.